The clone carrying this TCR beta chain was counted between two and nine times. The entry originates in a study of regulatory T cells in long-lasting Graves disease. To make TCR beta libraries, researchers used iRepertoire HTBI primers and Arm-PCR of CDR3 regions. Via MiXCR, TCRdb re-called the multiplex PCR reads, giving one row per CDR3 protein. Of about 540,000 distinct CDR3 sequences detected, around an eighth appear once; the ten largest clones hold 10%. The CDR3 extends over 15 amino acids. V was clipped by 2 bases and J by 0 bases, with 11 bases between them. Germline values: CDR1 GTSNPN, CDR2 SVGIG (reference sequence). This sample's time point: newly diagnosed GD, antithyroid drugs for less than 3 months. PBMC RNA served as the TCR library source. This sample also belongs to another study, concerning T cells in Graves' hyperthyroidism and ophthalmopathy.

The rearrangement links TRBV30 to TRBJ1-5; a possible D gene is TRBD1 (5 bases). This sequence originates from a man aged 30 to 39 with Graves disease. The sequenced sample was peripheral blood mononuclear cells (PBMCs), obtained at new diagnosis, from a patient treated with antithyroid drugs. This chain's CDR3 is CAWSPGTDSNQPQHF. The DNA for the CDR3 is TGTGCCTGGAGTCCCGGGACGGATAGCAATCAGCCCCAGCATTTT.